A single T cell receptor (beta chain) is shown here with its context. Germline loops: CDR1 MDHEN, CDR2 SYDVKM. The germline V and J ends were trimmed by 4 bases and 2 bases, with 12 bases remaining between them. CDR3 length equals 15 residues. The data belong to a study of T cell repertoires in aging, cancer and after chemotherapy. TCR beta rearrangements were amplified from peripheral blood genomic DNA. Rearranged V-D-J TRB sequences were amplified with a mixed TRB-A/B primer pool. TCRdb processed the multiplex PCR reads anew with MiXCR; each CDR3 protein has one entry. The sample yields hundreds of distinct CDR3 sequences, about a fifth seen once.

This TCR derives from a human donor with a blood cancer. The V gene is TRBV28, the J gene TRBJ1-3; D unclear. The specimen sequenced was blood. The CDR3, as DNA: TGTGCCAGCAGTTCCACAGCAAACCCTGGAAACACCATATATTTT. Protein product: CASSSTANPGNTIYF.